This TCR beta chain was documented in a study of molecular identifiers for immune sequencing clone quantification. Study information: The replicates split RNA from roughly 18,000 or 92,000 naive CD8 cells five ways and sequenced four. Study findings and constraints: In CMV-specific effectors, clones above 20 copies held over 98% of molecules; naive, under 1%. Highly expanded clone sizes could be underestimated through barcode sharing by identical TCR molecules.

RNA fractions of 10%, 30% or 50% and 20,000 to 1,000,000 sorted cells were the source of naive CD8 libraries. To note about this clonotype: Antigen specificity is unknown.

TCRdb reanalysed the PCR reads using MiXCR and keeps one entry per CDR3 protein. The table records around 460,000 distinct CDR3 sequences, about 20% of them present only once. V was cut by 4 bases and J by 2 bases, with 17 bases left in between. The CDR3 contains 16 residues. Per the germline V gene, CDR1 is SGHKS and CDR2 is YYEKEE (reference sequence). The sample taken for sequencing was naive CD8+ T cells from blood, with Jurkat cell RNA spiked in. Subset given: FACS-sorted CD8+CD4-CCR7+CD45RA+ naive T cells. The chain employs TRBV5-5 and TRBJ2-3; D not certain. This TCR was sampled from a human donor in good health. Some libraries in this study had Jurkat cell RNA spiked in. The CDR3 coding sequence is TGTGCCAGCAGCCAACATAGCCGCACGGCCACAGATACGCAGTATTTT. This gives the protein CASSQHSRTATDTQYF. Drawing the rest from reference TRBV5-5 and TRBJ2-3, the complete variable domain is DAGVTQSPTHLIKTRGQQVTLRCSPISGHKSVSWYQQVLGQGPQFIFQYYEKEERGRGNFPDRFSARQFPNYSSELNVNALLLGDSALYLCASSQHSRTATDTQYFGPGTRLTVL.